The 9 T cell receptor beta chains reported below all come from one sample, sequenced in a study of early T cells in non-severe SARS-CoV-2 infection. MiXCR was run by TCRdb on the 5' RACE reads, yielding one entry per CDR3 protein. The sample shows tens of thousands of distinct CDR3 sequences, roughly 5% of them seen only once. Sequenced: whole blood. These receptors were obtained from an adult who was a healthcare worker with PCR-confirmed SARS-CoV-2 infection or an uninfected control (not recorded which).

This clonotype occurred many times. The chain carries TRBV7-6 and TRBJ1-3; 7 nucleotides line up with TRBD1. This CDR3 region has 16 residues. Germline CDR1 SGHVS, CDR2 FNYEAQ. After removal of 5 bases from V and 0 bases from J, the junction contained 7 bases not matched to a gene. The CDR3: CASSRSGTASGNTIYF. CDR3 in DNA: TGTGCCAGCAGCCGGTCCGGGACAGCCTCTGGAAACACCATATATTTT.

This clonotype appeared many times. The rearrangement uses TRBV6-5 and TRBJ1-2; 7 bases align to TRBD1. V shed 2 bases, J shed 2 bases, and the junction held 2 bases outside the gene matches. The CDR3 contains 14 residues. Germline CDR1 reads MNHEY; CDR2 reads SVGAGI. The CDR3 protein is CASSYGDRNYGYTF. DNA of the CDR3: TGTGCCAGCAGTTACGGGGACAGAAACTATGGCTACACCTTC.

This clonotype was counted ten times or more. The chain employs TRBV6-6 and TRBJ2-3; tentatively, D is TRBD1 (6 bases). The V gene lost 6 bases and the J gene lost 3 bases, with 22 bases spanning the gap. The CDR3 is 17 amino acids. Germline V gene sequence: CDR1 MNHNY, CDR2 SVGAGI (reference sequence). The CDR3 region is CASSPYRDKKGTDTQYF. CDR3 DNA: TGTGCCAGCAGCCCCTACAGGGACAAGAAAGGAACAGATACGCAGTATTTT.

CDR3 region: CASSEGSLNEQFF. The CDR3 DNA reads as TGTGCCAGCTCTGAGGGGTCGCTCAATGAGCAGTTCTTC. The genes are TRBV18 and TRBJ2-1; D tentatively reads TRBD1 or TRBD2 (5 bases each). The length of the CDR3 is 13 residues. V gave up 6 bases and J gave up 6 bases, with 12 bases separating them. Germline-derived CDR1 and CDR2 are KGHSH and LQKENI.

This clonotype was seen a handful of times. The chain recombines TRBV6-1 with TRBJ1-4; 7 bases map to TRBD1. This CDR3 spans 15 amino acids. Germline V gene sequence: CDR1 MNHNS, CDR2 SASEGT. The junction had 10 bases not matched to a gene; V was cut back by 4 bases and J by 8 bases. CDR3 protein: CASSVNRGRGEKLFF. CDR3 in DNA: TGTGCCAGCAGTGTAAACAGGGGTAGAGGGGAAAAACTGTTTTTT.

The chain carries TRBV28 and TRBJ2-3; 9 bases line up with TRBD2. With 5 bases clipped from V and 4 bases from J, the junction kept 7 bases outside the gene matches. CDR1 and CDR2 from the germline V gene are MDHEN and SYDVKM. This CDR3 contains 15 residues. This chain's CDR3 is CASSPPAGGSDTQYF. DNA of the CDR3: TGTGCCAGCAGTCCCCCGGCGGGAGGGTCAGATACGCAGTATTTT.

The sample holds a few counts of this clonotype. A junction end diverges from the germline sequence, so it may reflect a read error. The CDR3 DNA is TGTGCCAGCAGTTACAAGGATTTT. This gives the protein CASSYKDF. The chain joins TRBV6-6 to TRBJ1-5; D is uncertain. Germline V CDR1 and CDR2: MNHNY, SVGAGI (reference sequence). CDR3 length: 8 amino acids.

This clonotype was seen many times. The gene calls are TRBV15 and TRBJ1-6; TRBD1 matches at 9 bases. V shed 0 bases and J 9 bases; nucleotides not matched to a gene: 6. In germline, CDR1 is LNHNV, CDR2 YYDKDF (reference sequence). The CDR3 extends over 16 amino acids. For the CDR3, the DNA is TGTGCCACCAGCAGAGATTTAAGGGGACAGGGTTCACCCCTCCACTTT. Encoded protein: CATSRDLRGQGSPLHF.

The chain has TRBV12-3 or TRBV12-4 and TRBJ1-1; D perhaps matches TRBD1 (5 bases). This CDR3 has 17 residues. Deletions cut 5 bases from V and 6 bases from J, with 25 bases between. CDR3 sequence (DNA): TGTGCCAGCAGTCCCCAGCGGGGGGGGTTGGGAAACGCTGAAGCTTTCTTT. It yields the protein CASSPQRGGLGNAEAFF.